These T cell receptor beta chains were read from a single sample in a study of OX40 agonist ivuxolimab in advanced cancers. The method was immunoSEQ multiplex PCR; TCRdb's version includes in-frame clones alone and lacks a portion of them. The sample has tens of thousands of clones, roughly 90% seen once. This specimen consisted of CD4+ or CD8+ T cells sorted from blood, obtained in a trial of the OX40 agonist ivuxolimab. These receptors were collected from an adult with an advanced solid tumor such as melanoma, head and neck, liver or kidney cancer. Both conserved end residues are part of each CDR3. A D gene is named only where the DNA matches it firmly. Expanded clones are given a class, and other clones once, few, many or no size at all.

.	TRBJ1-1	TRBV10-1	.	CAQGRTEAFF	TGCGCTCAAGGCCGCACTGAAGCTTTCTTT
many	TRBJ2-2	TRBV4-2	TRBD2	CASSHAGGNTGELFF	TGTGCCAGCAGCCATGCGGGGGGGAACACCGGGGAGCTGTTTTTT
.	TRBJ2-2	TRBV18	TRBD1	CASSPQGAINTGELFF	TGTGCCAGCTCACCGCAGGGGGCGATAAACACCGGGGAGCTGTTTTTT
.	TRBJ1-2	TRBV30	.	CAWTNGQGRGYTF	TGTGCCTGGACCAACGGGCAGGGAAGGGGCTACACCTTC
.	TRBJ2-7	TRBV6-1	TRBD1	CASSAAGGLDEQYF	TGTGCCAGCAGTGCTGCAGGGGGCCTGGACGAGCAGTACTTC
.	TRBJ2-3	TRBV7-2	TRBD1	CASSLRGQGPTDTQYF	TGTGCCAGCAGCTTAAGGGGACAGGGTCCCACAGATACGCAGTATTTT
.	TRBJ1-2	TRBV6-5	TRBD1	CASSPGQGFGYTF	TGTGCCAGCTCTCCTGGACAGGGGTTTGGCTACACCTTC
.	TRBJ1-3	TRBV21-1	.	CASSTGQGNTIYF	TGTGCCAGCAGCACGGGACAGGGAAACACCATATATTTT
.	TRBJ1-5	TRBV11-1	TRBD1	CASSSGTANQPQHF	TGTGCCAGCAGCTCCGGGACAGCCAATCAGCCCCAGCATTTT
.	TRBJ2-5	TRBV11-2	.	CASSTKVGVVRETQYF	TGTGCCAGCAGCACGAAGGTGGGGGTAGTGAGGGAGACCCAGTACTTC
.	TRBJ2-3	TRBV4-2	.	CASSQEFRTLPSTDTQYF	TGTGCCAGCAGCCAAGAATTCCGGACGTTACCTAGCACAGATACGCAGTATTTT
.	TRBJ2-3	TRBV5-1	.	CASSSPWGNTDTQYF	TGCGCCAGCAGCTCGCCCTGGGGCAACACAGATACGCAGTATTTT
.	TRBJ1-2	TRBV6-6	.	CASSYGQGGRKTYGF	TGTGCCAGCAGTTATGGACAAGGTGGGAGAAAGACCTATGGCTTC
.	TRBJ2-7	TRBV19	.	CASSTTGGAYEQYF	TGTGCCAGTAGTACCACAGGGGGGGCCTACGAGCAGTACTTC
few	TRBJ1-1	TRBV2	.	CASSGRGRGGTDTEAFF	TGTGCCAGCAGTGGAAGGGGCAGGGGCGGAACCGACACTGAAGCTTTCTTT
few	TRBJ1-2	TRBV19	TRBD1	CASSIDLSAGQGNGYTF	TGTGCCAGTAGTATAGACCTCTCCGCCGGACAGGGGAACGGCTACACCTTC
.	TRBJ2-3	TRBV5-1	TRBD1	CASSAGTVTSTDTQYF	TGCGCCAGCAGCGCAGGGACAGTAACTAGCACAGATACGCAGTATTTT
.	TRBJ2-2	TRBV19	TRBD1	CASITGGVTGELFF	TGTGCCAGCATTACAGGGGGCGTCACCGGGGAGCTGTTTTTT
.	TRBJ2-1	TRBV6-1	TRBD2	CASSDVGFGRNEQFF	TGTGCCAGCAGTGATGTAGGGTTCGGGAGGAATGAGCAGTTCTTC
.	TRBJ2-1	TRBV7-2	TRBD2	CASSPQLSSGAYNEQFF	TGTGCCAGCAGCCCCCAACTAAGTAGCGGGGCCTACAATGAGCAGTTCTTC
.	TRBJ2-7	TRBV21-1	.	CASSSFFRLPSGSSYEQYF	TGTGCCAGCAGCTCCTTCTTTCGTCTGCCTAGCGGGAGCTCCTACGAGCAGTACTTC
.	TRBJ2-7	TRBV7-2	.	CASSLESGYEQYF	TGTGCCAGCAGCTTAGAATCGGGTTACGAGCAGTACTTC
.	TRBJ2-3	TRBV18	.	CASSGGRGTSTDTQYF	TGTGCCAGCTCAGGGGGGAGAGGAACTAGCACAGATACGCAGTATTTT
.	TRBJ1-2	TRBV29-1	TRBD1	CSVVGQGVGGYTF	TGCAGCGTTGTGGGGCAGGGGGTCGGTGGCTACACCTTC
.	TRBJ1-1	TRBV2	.	CASSEGIWTEAFF	TGTGCCAGCAGTGAAGGGATTTGGACTGAAGCTTTCTTT
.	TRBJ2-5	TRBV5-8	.	CASSVDSSQYF	TGTGCCAGCAGCGTGGACAGTAGCCAGTACTTC
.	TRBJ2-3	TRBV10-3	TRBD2	CAISGGRGTRTDTQYF	TGTGCCATCAGTGGTGGGCGGGGGACCCGCACAGATACGCAGTATTTT
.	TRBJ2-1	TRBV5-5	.	CASSFPGEREQFF	TGTGCCAGCAGCTTCCCTGGGGAGCGGGAGCAGTTCTTC
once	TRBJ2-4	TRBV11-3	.	CASSPYLGDIQYF	TGTGCCAGCAGCCCATACCTAGGGGACATTCAGTACTTC
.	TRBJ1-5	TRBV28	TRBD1	CASSLGQGSQPQHF	TGTGCCAGCAGTTTAGGACAGGGGAGTCAGCCCCAGCATTTT